Following are 13 T cell receptor beta chains from one sample sequenced in a study of blood T cells in healthy people across ages. A sample-barcoded 5' primer and a J-beta primer mix were used in a second PCR of roughly 7 to 11 cycles. TCRdb re-derived calls from the 5' RACE reads in MiXCR, one entry per CDR3 protein. Of a few hundred thousand distinct CDR3 sequences in the sample, roughly half were seen once. Material for sequencing was blood. These TCRs come from a man in his sixties in good health.

V usage is TRBV20-1 and J usage is TRBJ2-7; D is tentatively TRBD1 or TRBD2 (5 bases each). The CDR3 runs 16 residues. Deletions cut 1 base from V and 2 bases from J, with 18 bases between. Per germline, CDR1 DFQATT and CDR2 SNEGSKA (reference sequence). CDR3: CSARVVVGAETYEQYF. The CDR3 DNA follows: TGCAGTGCTAGAGTGGTAGTCGGGGCAGAAACCTACGAGCAGTACTTC.

This clonotype was detected ten times or more. The J gene is TRBJ2-7, the V gene TRBV5-6; weak D call: TRBD2 (7 bases). This CDR3 is built from 16 residues. Germline CDR1 SGHDT, CDR2 YYEEEE. The V end lost 2 bases, the J end lost 0 bases, and 15 bases lay between the germline ends. The CDR3 is CASSFGRGASSYEQYF. The CDR3 DNA reads as TGTGCCAGCAGCTTCGGACGGGGGGCTAGCTCCTACGAGCAGTACTTC.

The table lists this clonotype with a count of one. The V gene is TRBV18, the J gene TRBJ2-5; D assignment may be TRBD1 or TRBD2 (5 bases each). The CDR3 runs to 12 residues. V lost 4 bases and J lost 5, with 8 bases in between. Looked up from germline, CDR1 is KGHSH and CDR2 is LQKENI. CDR3 nucleotides: TGTGCCAGCTCACGAGAGGGGGAGACCCAGTACTTC. As protein: CASSREGETQYF. Using reference TRBV18 and TRBJ2-5 for the parts outside the CDR3, the full variable domain is NAGVMQNPRHLVRRRGQEARLRCSPMKGHSHVYWYRQLPEEGLKFMVYLQKENIIDESGMPKERFSAEFPKEGPSILRIQQVVRGDSAAYFCASSREGETQYFGPGTRLLVL.

The chain has TRBV30 and TRBJ2-5, with 7 positions matching TRBD2. Looked up from germline, CDR1 is GTSNPN and CDR2 is SVGIG (reference sequence). This CDR3 spans 12 amino acids. The junction had 2 bases not matched to a gene; V was cut back by 2 bases and J by 5 bases. CDR3 sequence (DNA): TGTGCCTGGAGTACAGCGGGGGAGACCCAGTACTTC. It yields the protein CAWSTAGETQYF.

V and J are TRBV28 and TRBJ2-1, with 7 bases identical to TRBD1. Trimming at V came to 3 bases and at J to 1 base, leaving 3 bases not matched to a gene. Looked up from germline, CDR1 is MDHEN and CDR2 is SYDVKM. The CDR3 is 15 residues long. DNA of the CDR3: TGTGCCAGCAGTTTGTTGACAGGGTCCTACAATGAGCAGTTCTTC. This translates into CASSLLTGSYNEQFF.

This clonotype was counted a few times. The chain recombines TRBV11-2 with TRBJ2-3, with 7 bases matching TRBD2. After removal of 4 bases from V and 4 bases from J, the junction contained 14 bases not matched to a gene. This CDR3 has 17 residues. Germline-derived CDR1 and CDR2 are SGHAT and FQNNGV. The CDR3: CASSWNGAGAQSDTQYF. The CDR3 DNA sequence: TGTGCCAGCAGCTGGAACGGGGCGGGAGCTCAGTCAGATACGCAGTATTTT.

A remark on this clonotype: One base away lies a much larger clone, so this may be a sequencing read error. The V gene is TRBV5-4, the J gene TRBJ2-5; 9 bases match TRBD2. The V and J ends lost 5 bases and 1 base, in that order; junction bases with no gene match: 6. The CDR3 loop spans 15 amino acids. Germline V lookup: CDR1 SGHNT, CDR2 YYREEE (reference sequence). CDR3 sequence: CASRRAGGRQETQYF. The CDR3 nucleotides read TGTGCCAGCAGACGAGCGGGAGGCCGCCAAGAGACCCAGTACTTC.

The chain employs TRBV15 and TRBJ2-5; D assignment may be TRBD1 or TRBD2 (5 bases each). The J call could be wrong; TRBJ2-7 is a better fit for the DNA end. Germline CDR1 and CDR2: LNHNV and YYDKDF (reference sequence). The CDR3 has 15 amino acids. CDR3: CATSRGGEPSYEQYF. The CDR3 DNA is TGTGCCACCAGCAGAGGAGGGGAGCCATCATACGAGCAGTACTTC.

The chain employs TRBV4-3 and TRBJ2-3; D possibly corresponds to TRBD2 (5 bases). The CDR3 covers 13 residues. Trimming shortened V by 0 bases and J by 6 bases, and 7 bases separated the two germline ends. CDR1 and CDR2 from the germline V gene are LGHNA and YSLEER. The CDR3 DNA follows: TGCGCCAGCAGCCAAGATACGGGGGATACGCAGTATTTT. Amino acid sequence: CASSQDTGDTQYF.

The V call is TRBV2, the J call TRBJ2-5; D is unclear. The CDR3 sequence is 12 residues long. Germline values: CDR1 SNHLY, CDR2 FYNNEI. Deletions cut 1 base from V and 6 bases from J, with 6 bases between. The CDR3 DNA is TGTGCCAGCAGTGAAGGGAGACAGACCCAGTACTTC. Translation gives CASSEGRQTQYF.

The J gene is TRBJ2-2, the V gene TRBV7-9; D uncertain. The V gene lost 0 bases and the J gene lost 7 bases, with 12 bases spanning the gap. This CDR3 is 15 amino acids long. Germline CDR1 SEHNR, CDR2 FQNEAQ (reference sequence). DNA for the CDR3: TGTGCCAGCAGCTTAGCTGGGGTCGAGGTCGGGGAGCTGTTTTTT. Residues: CASSLAGVEVGELFF.

This clonotype was detected only a few times. The CDR3 DNA reads TGTGCCAGCAGCTTAGTTGGGCCGGGGGGGGTTCAGCCCCAGCATTTT. It is translated as CASSLVGPGGVQPQHF. This chain links TRBV7-9 with TRBJ1-5; D may be TRBD1 (5 bases). V lost 1 base and J 6 bases, leaving 16 bases between the germline ends. Germline V gene sequence: CDR1 SEHNR, CDR2 FQNEAQ (reference sequence). The CDR3 runs 16 residues.

The J gene is TRBJ2-7, the V gene TRBV6-2 or TRBV6-3; 9 bases map to TRBD2. The V gene's germline CDR1 is MNHEY and CDR2 SVGEGT. With V trimmed by 6 bases and J by 3 bases, 9 bases remained unmatched. This CDR3 spans 15 amino acids. The CDR3 is CASRESGRSHYEQYF. CDR3 nucleotides: TGTGCCAGCAGAGAAAGCGGGAGGTCCCACTACGAGCAGTACTTC.